This TCR beta chain was sequenced during a study of graft-versus-host responses after intestinal transplantation. As for the study in general: Among the recipients, all got anti-thymocyte globulin induction and then tacrolimus and steroids for around 3 years. Study outcomes and limitations: GvH clones turned up in recipient marrow; some had shown up first in ileum or blood. Early after transplant, HvG clones declined as circulating GvH clones peaked.

V lost 3 bases and J lost 8, with 10 bases in between. The CDR3 covers 13 residues. CDR1 SGHAT and CDR2 FQNNGV come from the germline V gene. For this clone: Its antigen remains unknown.

The repertoire was sequenced with immunoSEQ multiplex PCR; TCRdb's copy has only in-frame clones and lacks some. The sample lists under 130,000 clones, over 85% occurring once. The chain employs TRBV11-2 and TRBJ1-4, with D uncertain. The specimen was unstimulated CD8+ T cells sorted from spleen or lymph node cells, collected before intestinal transplant. This receptor was obtained from a human donor who received an intestinal transplant. In DNA, the CDR3 is TGTGCCAGCAGCTTCGAAGTTGTGGAAAAACTGTTTTTT. Translated, it gives CASSFEVVEKLFF.